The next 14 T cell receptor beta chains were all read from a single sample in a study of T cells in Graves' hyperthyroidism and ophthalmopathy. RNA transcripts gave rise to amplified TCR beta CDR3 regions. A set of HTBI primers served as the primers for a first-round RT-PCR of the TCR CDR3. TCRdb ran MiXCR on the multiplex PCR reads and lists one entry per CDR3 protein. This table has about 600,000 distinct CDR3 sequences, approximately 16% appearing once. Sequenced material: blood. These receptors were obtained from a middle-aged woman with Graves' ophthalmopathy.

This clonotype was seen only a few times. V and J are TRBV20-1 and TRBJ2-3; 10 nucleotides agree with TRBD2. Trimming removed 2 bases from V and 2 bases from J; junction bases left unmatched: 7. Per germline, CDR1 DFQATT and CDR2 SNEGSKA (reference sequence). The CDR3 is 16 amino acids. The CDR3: CSARSPGTSDTDTQYF. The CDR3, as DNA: TGCAGTGCTAGATCCCCCGGGACTAGCGACACAGATACGCAGTATTTT.

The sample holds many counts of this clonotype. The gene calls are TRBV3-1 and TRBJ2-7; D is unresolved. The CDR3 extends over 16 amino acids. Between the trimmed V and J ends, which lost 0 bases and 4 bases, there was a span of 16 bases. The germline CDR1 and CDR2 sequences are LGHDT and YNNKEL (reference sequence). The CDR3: CASSQDRAARRYEQYF. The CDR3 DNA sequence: TGTGCCAGCAGCCAAGATAGGGCGGCGAGACGATACGAGCAGTACTTC.

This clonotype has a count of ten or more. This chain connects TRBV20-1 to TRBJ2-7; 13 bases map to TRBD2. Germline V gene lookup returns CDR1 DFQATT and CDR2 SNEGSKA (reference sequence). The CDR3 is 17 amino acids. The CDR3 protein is CRDKSRTSGSSGNEQYF. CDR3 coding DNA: TGCAGAGACAAATCGAGGACTAGCGGGAGTTCTGGTAACGAGCAGTACTTC.

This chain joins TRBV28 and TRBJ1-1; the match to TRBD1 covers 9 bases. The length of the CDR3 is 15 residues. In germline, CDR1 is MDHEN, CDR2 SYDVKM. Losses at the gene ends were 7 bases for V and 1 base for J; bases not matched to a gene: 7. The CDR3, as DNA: TGTGCCAGCATCGCACAGGGGGCGGGGAACACTGAAGCTTTCTTT. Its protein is CASIAQGAGNTEAFF.

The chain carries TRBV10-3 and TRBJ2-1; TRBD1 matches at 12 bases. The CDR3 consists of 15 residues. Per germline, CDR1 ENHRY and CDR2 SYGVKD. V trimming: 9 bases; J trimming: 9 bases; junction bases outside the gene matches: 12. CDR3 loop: CAISGTGQGAGEQFF. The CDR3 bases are TGTGCCATTAGCGGAACGGGACAGGGGGCTGGTGAGCAGTTCTTC.

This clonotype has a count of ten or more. DNA of the CDR3: TGTGCCAGCAGCCAGGGGGTGCGGTTTGAGACCCAGTACTTC. Translating it yields CASSQGVRFETQYF. The chain uses TRBV3-1 and TRBJ2-5; D may match TRBD1 or TRBD2 (5 bases each). V lost 3 bases to trimming and J lost 5 bases, with 13 bases between them. The CDR3 runs 14 residues. Germline CDR1 is LGHDT and CDR2 is YNNKEL (reference sequence).

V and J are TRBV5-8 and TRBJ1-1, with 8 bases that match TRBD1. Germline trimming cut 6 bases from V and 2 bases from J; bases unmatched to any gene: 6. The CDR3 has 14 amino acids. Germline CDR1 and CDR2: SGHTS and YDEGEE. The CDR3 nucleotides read TGTGCCAGCAACGGGGACAGGATTAACACTGAAGCTTTCTTT. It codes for CASNGDRINTEAFF.

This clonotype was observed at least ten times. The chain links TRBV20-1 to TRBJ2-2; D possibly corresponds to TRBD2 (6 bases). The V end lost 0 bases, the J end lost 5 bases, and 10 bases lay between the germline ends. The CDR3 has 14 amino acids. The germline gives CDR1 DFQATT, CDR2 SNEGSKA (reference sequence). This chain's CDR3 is CSAREGGGTGELFF. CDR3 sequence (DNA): TGCAGTGCTAGAGAGGGAGGTGGAACCGGGGAGCTGTTTTTT.

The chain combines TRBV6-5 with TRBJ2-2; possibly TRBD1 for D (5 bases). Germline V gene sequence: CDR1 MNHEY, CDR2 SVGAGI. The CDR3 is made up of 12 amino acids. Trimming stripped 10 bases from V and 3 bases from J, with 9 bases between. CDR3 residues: CATTEDTGELFF. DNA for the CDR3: TGTGCCACGACAGAGGACACCGGGGAGCTGTTTTTT.

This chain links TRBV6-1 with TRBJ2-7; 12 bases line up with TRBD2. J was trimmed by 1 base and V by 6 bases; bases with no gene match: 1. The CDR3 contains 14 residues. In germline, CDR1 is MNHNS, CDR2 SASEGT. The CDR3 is CASRTSGRSYEQYF. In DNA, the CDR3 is TGTGCCAGCAGGACTAGCGGGAGATCCTACGAGCAGTACTTC.

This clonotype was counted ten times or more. The CDR3 is CASNRDRVRDYEQYF. The CDR3 DNA follows: TGTGCCAGCAACAGGGACAGGGTAAGGGACTACGAGCAGTACTTC. The chain employs TRBV6-1 and TRBJ2-7; 9 nucleotides match TRBD1. CDR1 is MNHNS and CDR2 is SASEGT in the germline V gene. The length of the CDR3 is 15 residues. V lost 7 bases and J lost 3; bases outside the gene matches: 10.

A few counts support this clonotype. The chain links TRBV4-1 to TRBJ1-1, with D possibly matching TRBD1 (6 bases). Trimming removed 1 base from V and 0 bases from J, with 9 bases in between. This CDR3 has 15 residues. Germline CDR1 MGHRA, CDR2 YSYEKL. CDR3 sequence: CASSQGGTLNTEAFF. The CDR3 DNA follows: TGCGCCAGCAGCCAAGGGGGGACACTGAACACTGAAGCTTTCTTT.

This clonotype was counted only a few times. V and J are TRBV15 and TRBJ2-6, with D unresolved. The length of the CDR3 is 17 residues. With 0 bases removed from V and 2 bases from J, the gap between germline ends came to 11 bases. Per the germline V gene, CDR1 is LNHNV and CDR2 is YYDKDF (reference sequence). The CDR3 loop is CATSRDRVATGANVLTF. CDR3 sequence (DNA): TGTGCCACCAGCAGAGATCGAGTGGCAACTGGGGCCAACGTCCTGACTTTC.

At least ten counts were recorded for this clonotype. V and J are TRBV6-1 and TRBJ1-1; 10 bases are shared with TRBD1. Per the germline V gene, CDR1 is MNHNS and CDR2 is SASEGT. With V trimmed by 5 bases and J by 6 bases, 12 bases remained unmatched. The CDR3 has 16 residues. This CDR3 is CASSSTPGQGWSEAFF. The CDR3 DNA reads TGTGCCAGCAGTTCAACTCCGGGACAGGGGTGGTCTGAAGCTTTCTTT.